Following are 22 T cell receptor beta chains from one sample sequenced in a study of T cells expressing NK-cell markers. TCRdb re-called the 5' RACE reads; every CDR3 protein appears as one record, without DNA. This sample's table reports roughly 450,000 distinct CDR3 sequences. The sequencing sample was made of blood T cells: a sorted CD56 or NKG2C T cell subset, CD4+ or CD8+ T cells, or bulk PBMC T cells (not recorded which). These receptors came from a woman aged 45-65 years in good health.

The chain employs TRBV12-3 or TRBV12-4 and TRBJ2-3. The CDR3 runs 14 residues. The CDR3: CASSPRGTTDTQYF.

The genes are TRBV10-2 and TRBJ1-1. Germline CDR1 is WSHSY and CDR2 is SAAADI. The CDR3 contains 13 residues. The CDR3 sequence: CASSESSGTEAFF.

The chain recombines TRBV27 with TRBJ1-6. This CDR3 spans 15 amino acids. Germline-derived CDR1 and CDR2 are MNHEY and SMNVEV (reference sequence). CDR3 residues: CASSFAGRNNSPLHF.

This chain links TRBV7-9 with TRBJ2-3; TCRdb selects TRBD1, and the lack of DNA leaves this call unchecked. CDR1 and CDR2 from the germline V gene are SEHNR and FQNEAQ (reference sequence). The CDR3 spans 16 residues. CDR3: CASSLGDREDTDTQYF.

The V gene is TRBV10-1, the J gene TRBJ2-2; TCRdb selects TRBD2, and the lack of DNA leaves this call unchecked. From germline, CDR1 is WNHNN and CDR2 SYGVQD (reference sequence). The CDR3 covers 18 residues. CDR3 loop: CASSEGVAGGPNTGELFF.

The chain couples TRBV4-1 to TRBJ2-1; TCRdb's D call of TRBD2 is untestable without DNA. CDR1 MGHRA and CDR2 YSYEKL come from the germline V gene. CDR3 size: 18 residues. The CDR3 loop is CASSQGVGGTSSTREQFF.

The chain links TRBV6-6 to TRBJ2-3; the TCRdb call, TRBD2, lacks DNA for checking. The CDR3 covers 13 residues. Germline CDR1 reads MNHNY; CDR2 reads SVGAGI (reference sequence). The CDR3 reads CASSQGGRDTQYF.

The rearrangement joins TRBV20-1 to TRBJ2-3; checking the TCRdb D call of TRBD2 is not possible without DNA. From germline, CDR1 is DFQATT and CDR2 SNEGSKA (reference sequence). This CDR3 is built from 17 residues. The CDR3 loop is CSARDPRGTTGTDTQYF.

This chain uses TRBV20-1 with TRBJ2-2; the D gene TCRdb calls, TRBD2, cannot be checked with no DNA. Germline loops: CDR1 DFQATT, CDR2 SNEGSKA (reference sequence). CDR3 length: 14 residues. The chain's CDR3 is CSAVKEGLTGELFF.

V usage is TRBV7-2 and J usage is TRBJ2-5; TCRdb selects TRBD2, and the lack of DNA leaves this call unchecked. The CDR3 length is 13 residues. Germline CDR1 is SGHTA and CDR2 is FQGNSA. CDR3 region: CASSGAGGETQYF.

This rearrangement joins TRBV15 to TRBJ2-1; TCRdb reports TRBD2, a call that lacks DNA to check it against. This CDR3 is 15 amino acids long. Germline CDR1 and CDR2: LNHNV and YYDKDF (reference sequence). CDR3 sequence reads: CATSRLAGEYNEQFF.

The chain employs TRBV7-2 and TRBJ2-1; TCRdb indicates TRBD2, and absent DNA this call remains unverified. Germline CDR1 reads SGHTA; CDR2 reads FQGNSA. The CDR3 contains 18 residues. The CDR3 reads CASSLVPPTSVGGVEQFF.

The gene calls are TRBV5-1 and TRBJ2-3; the D call from TCRdb, TRBD2, cannot be confirmed without DNA. CDR1 SGHRS and CDR2 YFSETQ come from the germline V gene. The CDR3 is made up of 18 amino acids. The CDR3: CASSSGRWIAGGSDTQYF.

The chain couples TRBV24-1 to TRBJ2-5; TCRdb outputs TRBD2, but without DNA this stays unchecked. Germline-derived CDR1 and CDR2 are KGHDR and SFDVKD. This CDR3 region has 13 residues. The CDR3 region is CATGTSGISGQYF.

This chain connects TRBV14 to TRBJ2-3; TCRdb selects TRBD2, and the lack of DNA leaves this call unchecked. CDR1 is SGHDN, CDR2 FVKESK, per germline. CDR3 size: 16 residues. This CDR3 is CASSQAASGTTDTQYF.

The CDR3 protein is CATLTGTSGSNEQFF. This sequence joins TRBV6-5 and TRBJ2-1; TCRdb picks TRBD2, but there is no DNA to check that call. Germline V gene lookup returns CDR1 MNHEY and CDR2 SVGAGI. There are 15 residues in the CDR3.

The CDR3 region is CASSYTGSYYGYTF. The chain combines TRBV3-1 with TRBJ1-2; TCRdb designates TRBD1, a call that cannot be tested without DNA. The CDR3 length is 14 residues. The germline CDR1 and CDR2 sequences are LGHDT and YNNKEL (reference sequence).

The rearrangement uses TRBV10-3 and TRBJ2-5; the D call of TRBD1 rests on TCRdb alone, since no DNA is present to check it. This CDR3 has 17 amino acids. Germline lookup yields CDR1 ENHRY and CDR2 SYGVKD. The CDR3: CAISGGGGALLQETQYF.

This chain uses TRBV29-1 with TRBJ2-3; TCRdb's D call of TRBD1 is untestable without DNA. This CDR3 comprises 16 residues. CDR1 is SQVTM, CDR2 ANQGSEA, per germline. The CDR3 spells CSVEVSGTGGTDTQYF.

The chain links TRBV19 to TRBJ1-5; TCRdb calls TRBD1, which cannot be checked without DNA. This CDR3 region has 12 residues. Germline assignment: CDR1 LNHDA and CDR2 SQIVND (reference sequence). The chain's CDR3 is CASRGAGQPQHF.

The V and J genes are TRBV5-1 and TRBJ1-4; without DNA, the TCRdb call of TRBD1 cannot be checked. The CDR3 has 13 amino acids. CDR1 is SGHRS and CDR2 is YFSETQ in the germline V gene. The CDR3 sequence: CASSVTGKEKLFF.

The chain employs TRBV12-3 or TRBV12-4 and TRBJ1-5; TCRdb indicates TRBD1, and absent DNA this call remains unverified. The CDR3 has 15 residues. This chain's CDR3 is CASSLRGLRNQPQHF.